These 6 T cell receptor beta chains originate from one sample sequenced in a study of early T cells in non-severe SARS-CoV-2 infection. TCRdb called the 5' RACE reads again in MiXCR, with one record for every CDR3 protein. The sample records 95,000 to 100,000 distinct CDR3 sequences, about 11% being singletons. Sequenced material: whole blood. The origin of the receptors is an adult who was a healthcare worker with PCR-confirmed SARS-CoV-2 infection or an uninfected control (not recorded which).

At least ten counts were recorded for this clonotype. The chain links TRBV13 to TRBJ1-2; D is uncertain. This CDR3 region has 13 residues. The V gene lost 0 bases and the J gene lost 6 bases, with 8 bases spanning the gap. Germline CDR1 is PRHDT and CDR2 is FYEKMQ (reference sequence). The CDR3 nucleotides are TGTGCCAGCAGCTTAGGGGGATCGAATGGCTACACCTTC. It specifies CASSLGGSNGYTF.

This clonotype has a single count. J is TRBJ2-7 and V is TRBV29-1; 11 bases are shared with TRBD1. The length of the CDR3 is 13 residues. CDR1 is SQVTM and CDR2 is ANQGSEA in the germline V gene. V shed 5 bases and J 6 bases; nucleotides not matched to a gene: 6. As DNA, the CDR3 is TGCAGCGTTCCCGGGACAGGGGGGTCCGAGCAGTACTTC. Translating it yields CSVPGTGGSEQYF.

The J gene is TRBJ2-5, the V gene TRBV20-1, with TRBD1 matching 7 bases. The J segment lost 5 bases and the V segment lost 2 bases, leaving 14 bases of the junction unmatched. There are 16 residues in the CDR3. Germline-derived CDR1 and CDR2 are DFQATT and SNEGSKA (reference sequence). The CDR3: CSARSPTGQSWETQYF. The CDR3 DNA reads TGCAGTGCTAGATCCCCTACGGGACAGTCCTGGGAGACCCAGTACTTC.

This clonotype was counted between two and nine times. V usage is TRBV20-1 and J usage is TRBJ1-2; 7 bases line up with TRBD1. Germline lookup yields CDR1 DFQATT and CDR2 SNEGSKA (reference sequence). The CDR3 runs 14 residues. Losses at the gene ends were 5 bases for V and 2 bases for J; bases not matched to a gene: 8. This CDR3 is CSAPPQTGNYGYTF. The CDR3 bases are TGCAGTGCTCCGCCCCAGACAGGGAACTATGGCTACACCTTC.

Ten or more counts support this clonotype. This chain links TRBV12-3 or TRBV12-4 with TRBJ1-1; TRBD1 might be the D (6 bases). The length of the CDR3 is 14 residues. V was trimmed by 3 bases and J by 8 bases, leaving 16 bases between them. CDR3 nucleotide sequence: TGTGCCAGCAGTTTTTGGGGGCGTCGGGGAGAAGCTTTCTTT. Encoded protein: CASSFWGRRGEAFF.

This clonotype was detected many times. The chain is built from TRBV9 and TRBJ1-6; possibly TRBD1 for D (6 bases). The CDR3 is 14 residues long. Germline V CDR1 and CDR2: SGDLS, YYNGEE. Trimming left V 3 bases short and J 7 bases short, with 11 bases between. The CDR3 nucleotides read TGTGCCAGCAGCGCCAGGGGCGCCAATTCACCCCTCCACTTT. Its protein product is CASSARGANSPLHF.